This T cell receptor beta chain was identified during a study of blood T cell repertoires in COVID-19. Study-level background: Researchers got acute and convalescent COVID-19 samples from the United States, Italy and Spain. Sample material is recorded as cDNA or gDNA derived from T cells, B-cell-depleted T cells, or PBMCs.

This clone was observed a handful of times. Trimming cost V 1 base and J 0 bases, with 6 bases left between them. CDR3 length: 15 amino acids. Germline loops: CDR1 SSHAT, CDR2 FNYEAQ (reference sequence). The authors' processing: Reference gene primer amplification gave nucleated cell count estimates. TCRdb's copy holds only in-frame clones and misses some; the assay was immunoSEQ multiplex PCR. V and J calls and clone size follow that table, whereas D and trimming were derived from the DNA. The sample shows about 86,000 clones, more than 60% of them seen only once. The sequenced sample was peripheral blood. This chain connects TRBV7-7 to TRBJ2-2; D remains ambiguous. The sequence was obtained from a man aged 65 to 85 with acute or convalescent COVID-19. CDR3 nucleotide sequence: TGTGCCAGCAGCTTAGGACACGCGAACACCGGGGAGCTGTTTTTT. Translated: CASSLGHANTGELFF.